This T cell receptor (beta chain) originates from a study of T cells in Graves' hyperthyroidism and ophthalmopathy. RNA transcripts were the template for amplifying TCR beta CDR3 regions. HTBI primers were used for first-round RT-PCR of the TCR CDR3. In TCRdb, the multiplex PCR reads were re-called with MiXCR into one record per CDR3 protein. The table has 600,000 or so distinct CDR3 sequences, more than 45% seen once; the top ten hold approximately 8.2%. Overall study results and limits: Ophthalmopathy was model-predicted a median roughly 6.2 months pre-onset. Most expanded thyroid clonotypes above 0.001 recurred in blood.

The study defined stable Graves' hyperthyroidism as no ophthalmopathy progression within 18 months. Uncontrolled infection, other autoimmune disease, pregnancy or lactation disqualified patients from enrolment. There are 14 residues in the CDR3. Germline V lookup: CDR1 DFQATT, CDR2 SNEGSKA (reference sequence). The V gene lost 6 bases and the J gene lost 8 bases, with 22 bases spanning the gap. This clonotype showed up just a few times. Its antigen is not identified. The specimen was peripheral blood or thyroid tissue (not recorded which). This TCR came from a woman younger than 30 with Graves' hyperthyroidism. The chain employs TRBV20-1 and TRBJ1-2; D is undetermined. The CDR3 protein is CSAVKSAGGTGYTF. Written as DNA, the CDR3 is TGCAGTGCAGTTAAGTCGGCAGGCGGAACGGGCTACACCTTC.